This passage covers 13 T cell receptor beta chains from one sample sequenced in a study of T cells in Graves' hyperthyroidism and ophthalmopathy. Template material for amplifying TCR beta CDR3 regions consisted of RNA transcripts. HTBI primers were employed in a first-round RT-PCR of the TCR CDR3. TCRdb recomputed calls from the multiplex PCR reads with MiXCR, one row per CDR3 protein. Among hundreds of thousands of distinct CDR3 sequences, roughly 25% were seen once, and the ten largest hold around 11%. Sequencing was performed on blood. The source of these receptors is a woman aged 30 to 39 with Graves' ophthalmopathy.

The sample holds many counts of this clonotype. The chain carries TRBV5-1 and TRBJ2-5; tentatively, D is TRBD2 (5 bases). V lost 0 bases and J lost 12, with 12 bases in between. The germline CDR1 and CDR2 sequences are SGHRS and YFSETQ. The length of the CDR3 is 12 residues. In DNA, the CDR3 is TGCGCCAGCAGCTTGGAGATGAGGGTCGAGTACTTC. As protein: CASSLEMRVEYF.

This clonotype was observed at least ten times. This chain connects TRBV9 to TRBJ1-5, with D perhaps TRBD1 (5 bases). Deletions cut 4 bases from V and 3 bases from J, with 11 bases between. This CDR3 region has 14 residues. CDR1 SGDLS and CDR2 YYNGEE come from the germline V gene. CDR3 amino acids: CASSPQGVNQPQHF. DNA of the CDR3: TGTGCCAGCAGCCCTCAGGGAGTCAATCAGCCCCAGCATTTT.

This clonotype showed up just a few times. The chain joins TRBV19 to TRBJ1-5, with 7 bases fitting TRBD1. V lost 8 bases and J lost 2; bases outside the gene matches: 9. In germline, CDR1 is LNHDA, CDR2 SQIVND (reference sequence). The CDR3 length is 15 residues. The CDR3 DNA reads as TGTGCCAGTCGTCAGGGGGTGAACGGCAATCAGCCCCAGCATTTT. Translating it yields CASRQGVNGNQPQHF.

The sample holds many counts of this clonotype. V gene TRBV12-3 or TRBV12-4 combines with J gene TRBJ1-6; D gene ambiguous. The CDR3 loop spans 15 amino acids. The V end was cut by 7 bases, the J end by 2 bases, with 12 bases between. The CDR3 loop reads CASKNPRPYNSPLHF. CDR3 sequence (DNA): TGTGCCAGCAAGAATCCACGCCCCTATAATTCACCCCTCCACTTT.

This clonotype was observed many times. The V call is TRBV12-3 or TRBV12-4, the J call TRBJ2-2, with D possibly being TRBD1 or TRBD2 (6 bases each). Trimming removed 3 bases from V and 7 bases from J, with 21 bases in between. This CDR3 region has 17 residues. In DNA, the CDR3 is TGTGCCAGCAGTTTTAATAGGAGTCCGGGGGCGATCGGGGAGCTGTTTTTT. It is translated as CASSFNRSPGAIGELFF.

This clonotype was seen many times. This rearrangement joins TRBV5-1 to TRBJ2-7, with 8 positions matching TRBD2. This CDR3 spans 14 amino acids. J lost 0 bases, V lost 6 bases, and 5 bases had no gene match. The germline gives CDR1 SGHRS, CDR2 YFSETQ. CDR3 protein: CASKRGQGSYEQYF. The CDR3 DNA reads TGCGCCAGCAAGCGGGGGCAGGGCTCCTACGAGCAGTACTTC. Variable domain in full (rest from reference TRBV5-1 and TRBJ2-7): KAGVTQTPRYLIKTRGQQVTLSCSPISGHRSVSWYQQTPGQGLQFLFEYFSETQRNKGNFPGRFSGRQFSNSRSEMNVSTLELGDSALYLCASKRGQGSYEQYFGPGTRLTVT.

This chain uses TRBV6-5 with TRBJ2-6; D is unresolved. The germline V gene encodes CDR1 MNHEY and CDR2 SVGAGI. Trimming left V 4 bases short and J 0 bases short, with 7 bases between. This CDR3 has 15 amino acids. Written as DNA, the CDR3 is TGTGCCAGCAGTTCACACAGCTCTGGGGCCAACGTCCTGACTTTC. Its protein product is CASSSHSSGANVLTF.

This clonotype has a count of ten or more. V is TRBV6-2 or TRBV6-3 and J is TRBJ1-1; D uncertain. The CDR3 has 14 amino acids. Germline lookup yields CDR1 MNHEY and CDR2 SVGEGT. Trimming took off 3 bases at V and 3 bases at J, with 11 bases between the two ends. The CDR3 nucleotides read TGTGCCAGCAGTTATCTGGGCCTGGACACTGAAGCTTTCTTT. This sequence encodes CASSYLGLDTEAFF.

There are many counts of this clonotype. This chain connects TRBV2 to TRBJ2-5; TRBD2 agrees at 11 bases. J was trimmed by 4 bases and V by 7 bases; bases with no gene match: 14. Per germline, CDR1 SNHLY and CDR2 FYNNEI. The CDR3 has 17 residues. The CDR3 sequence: CASITWGLAGGGETQYF. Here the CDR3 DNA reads TGTGCCAGCATCACCTGGGGGCTAGCGGGGGGAGGAGAGACCCAGTACTTC.

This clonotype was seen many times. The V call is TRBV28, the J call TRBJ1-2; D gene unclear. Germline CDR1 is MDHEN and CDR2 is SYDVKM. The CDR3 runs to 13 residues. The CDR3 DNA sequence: TGTGCTACCCGGGCGGCGGCTAACTATGGCTACACCTTC. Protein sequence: CATRAAANYGYTF.

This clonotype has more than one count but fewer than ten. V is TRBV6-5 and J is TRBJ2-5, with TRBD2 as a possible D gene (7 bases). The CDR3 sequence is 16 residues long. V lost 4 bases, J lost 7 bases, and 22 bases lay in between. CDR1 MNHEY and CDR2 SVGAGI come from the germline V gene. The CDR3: CASSSGQSSSGGTQYF. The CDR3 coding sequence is TGTGCCAGCAGTTCAGGACAGTCCTCATCGGGGGGGACCCAGTACTTC.

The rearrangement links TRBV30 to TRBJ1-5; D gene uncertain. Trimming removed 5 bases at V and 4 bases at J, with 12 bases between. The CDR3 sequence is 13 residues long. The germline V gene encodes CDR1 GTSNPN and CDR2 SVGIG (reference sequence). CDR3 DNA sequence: TGTGCCTGGTCAAGGGATGAAAATCAGCCCCAGCATTTT. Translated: CAWSRDENQPQHF.

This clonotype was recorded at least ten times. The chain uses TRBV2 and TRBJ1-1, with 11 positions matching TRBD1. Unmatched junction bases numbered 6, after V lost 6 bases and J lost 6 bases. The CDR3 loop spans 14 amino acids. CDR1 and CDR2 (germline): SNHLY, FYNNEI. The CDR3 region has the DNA TGTGCCAGCAGCCAGGGACAGGGGGGACCTGAAGCTTTCTTT. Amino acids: CASSQGQGGPEAFF.